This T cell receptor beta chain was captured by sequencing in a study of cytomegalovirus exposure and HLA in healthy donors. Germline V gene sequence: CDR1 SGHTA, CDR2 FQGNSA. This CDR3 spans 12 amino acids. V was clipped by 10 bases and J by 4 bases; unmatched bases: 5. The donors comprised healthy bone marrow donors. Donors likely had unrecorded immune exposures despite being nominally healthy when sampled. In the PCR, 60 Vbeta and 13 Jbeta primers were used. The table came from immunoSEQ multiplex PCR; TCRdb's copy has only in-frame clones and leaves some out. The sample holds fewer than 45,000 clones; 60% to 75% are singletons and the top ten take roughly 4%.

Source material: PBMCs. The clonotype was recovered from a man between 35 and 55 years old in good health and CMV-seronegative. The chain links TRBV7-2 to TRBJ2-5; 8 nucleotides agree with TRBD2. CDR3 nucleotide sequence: TGTGCCACGGGAGGGGGTGGAGAGACCCAGTACTTC. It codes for CATGGGGETQYF.